This entry features one TCR beta chain sequence. These data originate in a study of CD8 T cells in Susac syndrome. Reverse transcription of roughly 0.45 to 1 ug RNA was performed with random hexamers. A single record per CDR3 protein comes from TCRdb applying MiXCR to the immunoSEQ multiplex PCR reads. The sample includes roughly 150,000 distinct CDR3 sequences, around 96% seen only once; the top ten take around 0.15%. Germline CDR1 reads DFQATT; CDR2 reads SNEGSKA (reference sequence). The CDR3 has 11 residues. Trimming removed 5 bases from V and 5 bases from J, with 8 bases in between. Isolation of CD8+ and CD4+ T cells was performed negatively, whereas enrichment of TEMRA cells was done by FACS.

Sequences were obtained from CD4+ T cells from PBMCs. The clonotype originates from a human donor with Susac syndrome. The chain employs TRBV20-1 and TRBJ2-3; D is ambiguous. In DNA, the CDR3 is TGCAGTGCTGGGCAGGTAGATACGCAGTATTTT. It specifies CSAGQVDTQYF.